This T cell receptor beta chain was identified in a study of radiotherapy plus CTLA-4 blockade in lung cancer. Study details: Objective responses were documented in around 20% of patients, with disease control in approximately 32%. Broader study findings: Tumor-origin TCR clones grew in blood after radiotherapy plus ipilimumab. Interferon-beta and early blood T cell clone dynamics reportedly predicted response best.

This CDR3 is built from 16 residues. The junction had 14 bases not matched to a gene; V was cut back by 5 bases and J by 5 bases. Germline V CDR1 and CDR2: SEHNR, FQNEAQ (reference sequence). Concerning this clone itself: As yet, its antigen is unknown.

In chemo-refractory metastatic non-small-cell lung cancer, patients got ipilimumab CTLA-4 blockade together with focal radiation. Here immunoSEQ multiplex PCR was the method, and the copy in TCRdb shows in-frame clones only, minus some. The sample includes about 120,000 clones, 75% to 90% of them seen just once. V gene TRBV7-9 combines with J gene TRBJ2-7; 8 nucleotides match TRBD1. The input for sequencing was peripheral blood, taken from a patient treated with radiotherapy plus ipilimumab. The sequence was collected from a human donor with non-small cell lung cancer that progressed on radiotherapy plus ipilimumab. Written as DNA, the CDR3 is TGTGCCAGCAGCCCCAGGGACAGGCCTAAGATGGACGAGCAGTACTTC. This encodes CASSPRDRPKMDEQYF.